The T cell receptor beta chain under discussion was sequenced for a study of low-dose radiotherapy and immunotherapy resistance in tumors. As for the study in general: Each fraction given to Cohort 2 every two weeks delivered 1 Gy, and the total reached 13 Gy over 26 weeks. Every six weeks patients received intravenous ipilimumab 1 mg/kg, and every two weeks they received intravenous nivolumab 240 mg.

As for time point: after trial treatment. The treatment is: LDRT plus nivolumab, ipilimumab, low-dose cyclophosphamide and aspirin (RACIN trial). Low-dose radiotherapy, low-dose cyclophosphamide, aspirin, ipilimumab and nivolumab were all given to the donors. With TRAV- and TRBV-specific primers, first-strand cDNA was made, covering the alpha and beta chains. Using a constant-region primer together with a V-primer adapter, TCRs were subjected to approximately 20 PCR cycles of amplification. After the mRNA was isolated, it was amplified using in vitro transcription. TCRdb recomputed calls from the reads with MiXCR, one row per CDR3 protein. The sample carries some 57,000 distinct CDR3 sequences, less than 30% recorded once. As to this clonotype: An end of the junction differs from the germline gene, which may be a read error.

This CDR3 has 15 amino acids. Germline loops: CDR1 SEHNR, CDR2 FQNEAQ (reference sequence). This TCR was sampled from a male donor with prostate cancer. Material: PBMCs, obtained after low-dose radiotherapy plus immunotherapy. The chain recombines TRBV7-9 with TRBJ2-7; 12 nucleotides line up with TRBD2. CDR3 nucleotide sequence: TGTGCCAGCAGTACTAGCGGGGGGACGCCCTACCAGCAGTACTTC. It yields the protein CASSTSGGTPYQQYF.